Listed below are T cell receptor beta chains from one sample, sequenced in a study of blood T cells in healthy people across ages. In TCRdb, the 5' RACE reads were re-called with MiXCR into one record per CDR3 protein. The table lists 780,000 or so distinct CDR3 sequences, roughly 50% of them singletons. The sample was blood. Source of these receptors: a man aged 35-49 years in good health. Both conserved end residues are part of each CDR3. The order of the fields is J gene, clone size, V gene, D gene, CDR3 protein, CDR3 DNA. A D gene is named only where the DNA matches it firmly. Size tells how often a clone was seen (once, few, many) or the class of an expanded clone, and some rows leave it out.

TRBJ2-1 few TRBV29-1 - CSGRTRTGRDNEQFF TGCAGCGGTCGGACGAGGACCGGGAGAGACAATGAGCAGTTCTTC
TRBJ2-1 - TRBV12-3/TRBV12-4 - CASGPDDEQFF TGTGCCAGCGGACCGGACGATGAGCAGTTCTTC
TRBJ2-1 - TRBV14 TRBD1 CASSQGTGTELIHEQFF TGTGCCAGCAGCCAGGGCACCGGGACAGAGTTAATCCATGAGCAGTTCTTC
TRBJ2-7 - TRBV21-1 - CASRRDRPYEQYF TGTGCCAGCCGCCGGGACAGACCCTACGAGCAGTACTTC
TRBJ2-3 many TRBV6-6 - CASLKRNTDTQYF TGTGCCAGCCTGAAGAGGAACACAGATACGCAGTATTTT
TRBJ2-7 - TRBV7-4 - CASTLDPNWGGLSSYEQYF TGTGCCAGCACCCTAGATCCAAATTGGGGGGGCCTAAGCTCCTACGAGCAGTACTTC
TRBJ2-5 many TRBV18 - CASSEQETQYF TGTGCCAGCAGCGAACAAGAGACCCAGTACTTC
TRBJ2-7 - TRBV5-6 - CASSFSAFSYEQYF TGTGCCAGCAGCTTCAGCGCTTTCTCCTACGAGCAGTACTTC
TRBJ2-5 few TRBV29-1 TRBD2 CSGLQAERGETQYF TGCAGCGGGTTGCAGGCCGAGCGGGGAGAGACCCAGTACTTC
TRBJ1-2 few TRBV10-3 TRBD1 CAINPGTGSYGYTF TGTGCCATCAACCCCGGGACAGGGAGCTATGGCTACACCTTC
TRBJ2-7 once TRBV3-1 TRBD1 CASSRQGQGYEQYF TGTGCCAGCAGCCGTCAGGGACAGGGTTACGAGCAGTACTTC
TRBJ2-4 once TRBV27 TRBD2 CASSSTSTAQQYF TGTGCCAGCAGTTCGACTAGCACTGCTCAGCAGTACTTC
TRBJ2-1 - TRBV11-1 - CASSLGRSDYNEQFF TGTGCCAGCAGCTTAGGAAGGTCAGACTACAATGAGCAGTTCTTC
TRBJ2-5 - TRBV29-1 - CSVGEIAAETQYF TGCAGCGTTGGGGAGATAGCGGCAGAGACCCAGTACTTC
TRBJ2-7 - TRBV6-1 - CASSELGGVGPYEQYF TGTGCCAGCAGTGAATTAGGGGGAGTGGGACCCTACGAGCAGTACTTC
TRBJ2-7 - TRBV7-2 - CASSLDGPPTYEQYF TGTGCCAGCAGCTTAGATGGGCCACCTACCTACGAGCAGTACTTC
TRBJ2-7 - TRBV3-1 - CVSSHGGGLSYEQYF TGTGTCAGCAGCCATGGTGGGGGCCTCTCCTACGAGCAGTACTTC
TRBJ1-2 - TRBV9 - CTSSAYTGFGYTF TGTACCAGCAGCGCATATACAGGGTTCGGCTACACCTTC
TRBJ2-3 few TRBV9 TRBD1 CASSLRTGGLTDTQYF TGTGCCAGCAGCTTAAGGACAGGGGGATTGACAGATACGCAGTATTTT
TRBJ2-4 once TRBV5-1 TRBD2 CASSNGGAKNIQYF TGCGCCAGCAGCAACGGGGGGGCCAAAAACATTCAGTACTTC
TRBJ2-4 - TRBV11-2 - CASSLGSLAKNIQYF TGTGCCAGCAGTTTAGGGTCACTAGCCAAAAACATTCAGTACTTC
TRBJ2-3 - TRBV2 - CASGDRSTDTQYF TGTGCCAGCGGCGACAGAAGCACAGATACGCAGTATTTT
TRBJ1-2 once TRBV18 - CASSQLSGQINNGYTF TGTGCCAGCTCTCAATTATCCGGACAGATTAACAATGGCTACACCTTC
TRBJ2-6 - TRBV6-2/TRBV6-3 - CASSNRDPKMAGANVLTF TGTGCCAGCAGTAACCGGGACCCTAAGATGGCTGGGGCCAACGTCCTGACTTTC
TRBJ2-1 - TRBV7-8 TRBD2 CASSLVVTGGPFPNEQFF TGTGCCAGCAGCTTAGTTGTGACGGGAGGGCCTTTTCCCAATGAGCAGTTCTTC
TRBJ2-7 - TRBV6-2/TRBV6-3 TRBD2 CASSSTSGQYF TGTGCCAGCAGTTCGACTAGCGGGCAGTACTTC
TRBJ1-5 - TRBV29-1 - CGVEESPGQPQHF TGCGGCGTTGAAGAAAGCCCGGGTCAGCCCCAGCATTTT
TRBJ1-2 - TRBV6-6 - CASMARRYGYTF TGTGCCAGCATGGCAAGGCGCTATGGCTACACCTTC
TRBJ1-5 - TRBV3-1 - CASSSVDQPQHF TGTGCCAGCAGCTCTGTTGATCAGCCCCAGCATTTT
TRBJ2-4 - TRBV14 TRBD1 CASSQTGYGQYF TGTGCCAGCAGCCAGACAGGGTACGGGCAGTACTTC
TRBJ2-5 many TRBV6-1 - CASIPTLGVGTQYF TGTGCCAGCATTCCCACACTCGGTGTGGGGACCCAGTACTTC
TRBJ2-3 few TRBV7-9 - CASSLGASLGTQYF TGTGCCAGCAGCTTAGGTGCCTCTCTCGGTACGCAGTATTTT
TRBJ1-6 few TRBV27 - CASHRTETSPLHF TGTGCCAGTCACAGGACAGAGACTTCACCCCTCCACTTT
TRBJ2-3 few TRBV7-6 - CASSLFTGPDTQYF TGTGCCAGCAGCTTATTCACAGGACCAGATACGCAGTATTTT